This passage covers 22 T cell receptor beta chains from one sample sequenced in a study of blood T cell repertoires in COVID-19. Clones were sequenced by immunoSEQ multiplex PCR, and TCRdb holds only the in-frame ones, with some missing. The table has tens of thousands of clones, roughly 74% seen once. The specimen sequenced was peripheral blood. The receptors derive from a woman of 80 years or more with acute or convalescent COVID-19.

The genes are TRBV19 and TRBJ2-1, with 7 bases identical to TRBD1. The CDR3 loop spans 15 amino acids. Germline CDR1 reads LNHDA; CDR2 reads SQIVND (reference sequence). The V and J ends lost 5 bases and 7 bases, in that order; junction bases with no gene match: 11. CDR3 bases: TGTGCCAGTAGTGGGACCGGGACAGCAATTAATGAGCAGTTCTTC. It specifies CASSGTGTAINEQFF.

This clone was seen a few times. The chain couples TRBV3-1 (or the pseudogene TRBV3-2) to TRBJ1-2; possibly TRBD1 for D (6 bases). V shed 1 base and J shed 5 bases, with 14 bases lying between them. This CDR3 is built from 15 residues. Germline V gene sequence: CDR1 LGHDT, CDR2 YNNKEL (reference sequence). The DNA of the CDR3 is TGTGCCAGCAGCCAAGGGACGCAGGGGTATTATGGCTACACCTTC. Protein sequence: CASSQGTQGYYGYTF.

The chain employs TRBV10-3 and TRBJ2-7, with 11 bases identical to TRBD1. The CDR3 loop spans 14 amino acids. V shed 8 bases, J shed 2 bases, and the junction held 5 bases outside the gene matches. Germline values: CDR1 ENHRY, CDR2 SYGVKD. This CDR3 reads CAISGTGGTYEQYF. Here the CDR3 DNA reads TGTGCCATCTCCGGGACAGGGGGAACCTACGAGCAGTACTTC.

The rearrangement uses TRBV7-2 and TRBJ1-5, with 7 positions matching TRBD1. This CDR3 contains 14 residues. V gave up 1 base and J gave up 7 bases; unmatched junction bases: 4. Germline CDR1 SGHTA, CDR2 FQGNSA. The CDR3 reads CASSLVEGAQPQHF. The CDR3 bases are TGTGCCAGCAGCTTAGTGGAGGGGGCCCAGCCCCAGCATTTT.

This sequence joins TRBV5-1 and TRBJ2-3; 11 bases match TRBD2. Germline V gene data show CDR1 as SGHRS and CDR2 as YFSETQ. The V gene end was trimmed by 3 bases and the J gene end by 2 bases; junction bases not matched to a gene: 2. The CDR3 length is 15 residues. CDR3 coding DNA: TGCGCCAGCAGCTCACTAGCGGGAGACACAGATACGCAGTATTTT. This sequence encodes CASSSLAGDTDTQYF.

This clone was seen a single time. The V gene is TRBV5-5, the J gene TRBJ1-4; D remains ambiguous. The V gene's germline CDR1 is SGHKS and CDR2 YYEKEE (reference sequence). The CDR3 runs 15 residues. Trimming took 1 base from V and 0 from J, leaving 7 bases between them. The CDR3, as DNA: TGTGCCAGCAGCTTGTTCGGAGCAACTAATGAAAAACTGTTTTTT. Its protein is CASSLFGATNEKLFF.

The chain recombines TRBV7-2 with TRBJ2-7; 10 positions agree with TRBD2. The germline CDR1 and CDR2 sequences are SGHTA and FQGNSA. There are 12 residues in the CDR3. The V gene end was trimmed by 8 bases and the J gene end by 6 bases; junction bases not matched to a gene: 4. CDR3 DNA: TGTGCCAGCCGGCTAGCGGGAGCCGAGCAGTACTTC. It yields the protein CASRLAGAEQYF. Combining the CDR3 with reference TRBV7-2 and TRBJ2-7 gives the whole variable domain GAGVSQSPSNKVTEKGKDVELRCDPISGHTALYWYRQSLGQGLEFLIYFQGNSAPDKSGLPSDRFSAERTGGSVSTLTIQRTQQEDSAVYLCASRLAGAEQYFGPGTRLTVT.

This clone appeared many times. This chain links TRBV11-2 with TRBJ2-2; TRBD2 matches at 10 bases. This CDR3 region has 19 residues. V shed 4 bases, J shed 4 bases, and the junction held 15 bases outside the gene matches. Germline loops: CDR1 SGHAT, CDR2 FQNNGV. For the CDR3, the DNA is TGTGCCAGCAGCTCCTCTATAGCGGGAGGAAAGGCGTTCACCGGGGAGCTGTTTTTT. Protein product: CASSSSIAGGKAFTGELFF. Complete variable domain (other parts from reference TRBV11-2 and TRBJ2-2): EAGVAQSPRYKIIEKRQSVAFWCNPISGHATLYWYQQILGQGPKLLIQFQNNGVVDDSQLPKDRFSAERLKGVDSTLKIQPAKLEDSAVYLCASSSSIAGGKAFTGELFFGEGSRLTVL.

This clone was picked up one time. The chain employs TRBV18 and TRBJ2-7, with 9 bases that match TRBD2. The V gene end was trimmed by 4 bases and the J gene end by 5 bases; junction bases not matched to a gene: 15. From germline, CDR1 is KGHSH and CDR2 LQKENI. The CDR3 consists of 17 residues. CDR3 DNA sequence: TGTGCCAGCTCACTCTTCATGGTGGCTAGCGGGACCGACGAGCAGTACTTC. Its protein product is CASSLFMVASGTDEQYF.

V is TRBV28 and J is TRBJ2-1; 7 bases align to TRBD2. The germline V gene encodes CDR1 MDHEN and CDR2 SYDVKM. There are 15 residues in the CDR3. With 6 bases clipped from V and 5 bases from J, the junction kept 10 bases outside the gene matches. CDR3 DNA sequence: TGTGCCAGCAGCAACGGGGGGAGTGTGGACAATGAGCAGTTCTTC. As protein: CASSNGGSVDNEQFF. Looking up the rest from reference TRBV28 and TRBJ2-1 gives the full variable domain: DVKVTQSSRYLVKRTGEKVFLECVQDMDHENMFWYRQDPGLGLRLIYFSYDVKMKEKGDIPEGYSVSREKKERFSLILESASTNQTSMYLCASSNGGSVDNEQFFGPGTRLTVL.

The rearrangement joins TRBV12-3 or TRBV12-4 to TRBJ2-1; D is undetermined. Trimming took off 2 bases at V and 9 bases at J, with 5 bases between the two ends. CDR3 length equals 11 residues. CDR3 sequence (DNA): TGTGCCAGCAGTTTAATTCGTGAGCAGTTCTTC. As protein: CASSLIREQFF.

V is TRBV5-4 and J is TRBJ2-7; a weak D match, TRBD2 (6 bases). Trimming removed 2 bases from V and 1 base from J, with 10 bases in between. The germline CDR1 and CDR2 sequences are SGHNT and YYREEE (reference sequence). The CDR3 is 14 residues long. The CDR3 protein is CASSLGGRSYEQYF. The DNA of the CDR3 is TGTGCCAGCAGCTTAGGAGGGAGGTCCTACGAGCAGTACTTC.

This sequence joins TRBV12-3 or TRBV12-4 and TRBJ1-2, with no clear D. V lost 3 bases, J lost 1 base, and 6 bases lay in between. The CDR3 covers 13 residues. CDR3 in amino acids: CASSLGSNYGYTF. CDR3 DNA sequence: TGTGCCAGCAGTTTGGGCAGTAACTATGGCTACACCTTC.

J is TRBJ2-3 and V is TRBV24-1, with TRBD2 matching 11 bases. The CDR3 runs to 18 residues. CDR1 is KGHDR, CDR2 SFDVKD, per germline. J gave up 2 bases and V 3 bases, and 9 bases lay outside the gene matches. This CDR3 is CATSDPPGTSGITDTQYF. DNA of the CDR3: TGTGCCACCAGTGATCCTCCCGGGACTAGCGGAATCACAGATACGCAGTATTTT.

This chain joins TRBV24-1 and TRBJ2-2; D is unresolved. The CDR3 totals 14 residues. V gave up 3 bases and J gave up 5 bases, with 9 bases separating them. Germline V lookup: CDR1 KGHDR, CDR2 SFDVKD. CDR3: CATSDTSRTGELFF. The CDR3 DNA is TGTGCCACCAGTGATACTTCTAGGACCGGGGAGCTGTTTTTT.

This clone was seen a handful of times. DNA for the CDR3: TGTGCCAGCAGCCCGCAGGCTATCGGTACGCAGTATTTT. It encodes CASSPQAIGTQYF. The V call is TRBV28, the J call TRBJ2-3; D is uncertain. Trimming took 6 bases from V and 8 from J, leaving 15 bases between them. This CDR3 region has 13 residues. Germline-derived CDR1 and CDR2 are MDHEN and SYDVKM.

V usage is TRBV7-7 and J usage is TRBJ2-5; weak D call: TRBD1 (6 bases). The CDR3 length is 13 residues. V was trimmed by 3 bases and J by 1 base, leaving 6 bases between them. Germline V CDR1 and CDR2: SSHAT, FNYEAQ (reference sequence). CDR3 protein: CASSLDSQETQYF. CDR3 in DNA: TGTGCCAGCAGCTTGGACAGCCAAGAGACCCAGTACTTC. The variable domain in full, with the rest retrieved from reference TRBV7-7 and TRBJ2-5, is GAGVSQSPRYKVTKRGQDVTLRCDPISSHATLYWYQQALGQGPEFLTYFNYEAQPDKSGLPSDRFSAERPEGSISTLTIQRTEQRDSAMYRCASSLDSQETQYFGPGTRLLVL.

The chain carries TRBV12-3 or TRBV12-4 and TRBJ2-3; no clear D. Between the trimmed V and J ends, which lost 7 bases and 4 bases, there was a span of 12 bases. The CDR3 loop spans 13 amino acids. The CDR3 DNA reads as TGTGCCAGCACCCTTCTTGCAGCAGATACGCAGTATTTT. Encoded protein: CASTLLAADTQYF.

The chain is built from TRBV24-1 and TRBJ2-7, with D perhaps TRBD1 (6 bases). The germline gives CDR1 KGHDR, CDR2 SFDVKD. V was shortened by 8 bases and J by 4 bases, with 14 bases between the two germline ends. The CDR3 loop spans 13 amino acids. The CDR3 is CATTRQDPYEQYF. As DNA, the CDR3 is TGTGCCACCACCAGACAGGATCCGTACGAGCAGTACTTC.

CDR3 protein: CASSIDRTAEKLFF. The CDR3 region has the DNA TGTGCCAGTAGTATAGATCGGACAGCCGAAAAACTGTTTTTT. V is TRBV19 and J is TRBJ1-4, with D possibly TRBD1 on 6 matching bases. V lost 0 bases, J lost 8 bases, and 10 bases lay in between. Germline assignment: CDR1 LNHDA and CDR2 SQIVND (reference sequence). This CDR3 region has 14 residues.

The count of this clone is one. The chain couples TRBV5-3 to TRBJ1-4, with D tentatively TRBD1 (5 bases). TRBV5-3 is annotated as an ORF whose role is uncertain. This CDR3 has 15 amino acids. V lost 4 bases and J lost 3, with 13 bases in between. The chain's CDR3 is CARSQSDNANEKLFF. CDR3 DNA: TGTGCCAGAAGCCAATCGGACAACGCTAATGAAAAACTGTTTTTT.

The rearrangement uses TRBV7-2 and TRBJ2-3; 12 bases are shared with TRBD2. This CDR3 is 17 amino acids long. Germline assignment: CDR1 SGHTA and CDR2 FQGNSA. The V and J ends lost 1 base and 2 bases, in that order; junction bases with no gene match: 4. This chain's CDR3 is CASSLDPSGRVTDTQYF. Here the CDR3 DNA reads TGTGCCAGCAGCTTAGATCCTAGCGGGAGGGTCACAGATACGCAGTATTTT.